This TCR beta chain was documented in a study of blood T cell repertoires in COVID-19. The ends lost 1 base at V and 6 bases at J; junction bases unmatched: 5. The CDR3 has 15 amino acids. Per germline, CDR1 SEHNR and CDR2 FQNEAQ (reference sequence). One Seattle source followed patients from active infection through their disease course. Clones were read by immunoSEQ multiplex PCR, and TCRdb kept only the in-frame ones, dropping some. The table records roughly 410,000 clones, approximately 87% of them present only once. The rearrangement joins TRBV7-9 to TRBJ1-5; 8 bases are shared with TRBD1. Sequences were obtained from peripheral blood. This sequence originates from a woman aged 55 to 70 with COVID-19, enrolled during active disease. The chain's CDR3 is CASSLGQGAGQPQHF. The CDR3, as DNA: TGTGCCAGCAGCTTAGGGCAGGGGGCTGGTCAGCCCCAGCATTTT. The full variable domain, in which reference TRBV7-9 and TRBJ1-5 provide the parts outside the CDR3, is DTGVSQNPRHKITKRGQNVTFRCDPISEHNRLYWYRQTLGQGPEFLTYFQNEAQLEKSRLLSDRFSAERPKGSFSTLEIQRTEQGDSAMYLCASSLGQGAGQPQHFGDGTRLSIL.